These 23 T cell receptor beta chains came from one sample sequenced in a study of blood T cell repertoires in COVID-19. Produced via immunoSEQ multiplex PCR; TCRdb's table is partial and in-frame only. The data show about 73,000 clones, 65% to 85% seen once. The sample consisted of peripheral blood. All receptors come from an older woman with acute or convalescent COVID-19.

CDR3 DNA sequence: TGTGCCACCGAATCGGGACTAACACAAGAGACCCAGTACTTC. As protein: CATESGLTQETQYF. The chain couples TRBV3-1 (or the pseudogene TRBV3-2) to TRBJ2-5; 7 bases match TRBD2. Trimming cost V 10 bases and J 2 bases; bases outside gene matches: 10. Per the germline V gene, CDR1 is LGHDT and CDR2 is YNNKEL (reference sequence). The CDR3 is 14 residues long.

This chain connects TRBV2 to TRBJ2-3, with D unclear. This CDR3 contains 14 residues. Germline lookup yields CDR1 SNHLY and CDR2 FYNNEI. V was clipped by 5 bases and J by 2 bases, with 11 bases between them. CDR3 sequence reads: CASSRNDFTDTQYF. Here the CDR3 DNA reads TGTGCCAGCAGTAGAAACGACTTCACAGATACGCAGTATTTT. The full variable domain, completed using reference TRBV2 and TRBJ2-3, is EPEVTQTPSHQVTQMGQEVILRCVPISNHLYFYWYRQILGQKVEFLVSFYNNEISEKSEIFDDQFSVERPDGSNFTLKIRSTKLEDSAMYFCASSRNDFTDTQYFGPGTRLTVL.

The CDR3 bases are TGTGCCAGCAGCCCAGGATCAGATACGCAGTATTTT. It specifies CASSPGSDTQYF. The rearrangement joins TRBV5-5 to TRBJ2-3; the D is unclear. Per germline, CDR1 SGHKS and CDR2 YYEKEE (reference sequence). The ends were cut back, 4 bases at V and 4 bases at J, with 7 bases in the middle. The CDR3 spans 12 residues.

The V call is TRBV9, the J call TRBJ2-1; the match to TRBD2 covers 7 bases. J lost 4 bases, V lost 4 bases, and 8 bases had no gene match. The CDR3 length is 15 residues. CDR1 is SGDLS, CDR2 YYNGEE, per germline. The CDR3 loop reads CASSPGLGLYNEQFF. The CDR3 coding sequence is TGTGCCAGCAGCCCAGGACTAGGGCTTTACAATGAGCAGTTCTTC.

The chain has TRBV3-1 (or the pseudogene TRBV3-2) and TRBJ1-1, with D tentatively TRBD1 (5 bases). Germline values: CDR1 LGHDT, CDR2 YNNKEL (reference sequence). CDR3 length: 13 residues. V dropped 2 bases and J dropped 7 bases, with 11 bases sitting between them. This CDR3 is CASSQFAGNEAFF. Written as DNA, the CDR3 is TGTGCCAGCAGCCAATTCGCAGGGAATGAAGCTTTCTTT.

This clone was detected only a few times. The genes are TRBV19 and TRBJ2-1; TRBD2 matches 12 bases. The CDR3 length is 18 residues. Germline CDR1 LNHDA, CDR2 SQIVND (reference sequence). With 3 bases clipped from V and 8 bases from J, the junction kept 14 bases outside the gene matches. The CDR3 sequence: CASSMPYLAGGLSDEQFF. For the CDR3, the DNA is TGTGCCAGTAGTATGCCGTACCTAGCGGGAGGGCTTTCGGATGAGCAGTTCTTC.

The rearrangement links TRBV7-8 to TRBJ1-6, with D unclear. Germline CDR1 and CDR2: SGHVS and FQNEAQ. Trimming left V 1 base short and J 7 bases short, with 8 bases between. The CDR3 spans 14 residues. The CDR3 region is CASSLGPQNSPLHF. CDR3 nucleotides: TGTGCCAGCAGCTTAGGCCCACAGAATTCACCCCTCCACTTT.

The rearrangement joins TRBV9 to TRBJ2-1, with D unclear. V was cut by 4 bases and J by 4 bases, with 3 bases left in between. This CDR3 comprises 11 residues. Per the germline V gene, CDR1 is SGDLS and CDR2 is YYNGEE. This chain's CDR3 is CASSLYNEQFF. CDR3 nucleotides: TGTGCCAGCAGCCTTTACAATGAGCAGTTCTTC.

The chain employs TRBV5-1 and TRBJ1-1; TRBD1 matches at 7 bases. CDR3 length: 17 amino acids. Germline V lookup: CDR1 SGHRS, CDR2 YFSETQ. V shed 4 bases, J shed 0 bases, and the junction held 12 bases outside the gene matches. The CDR3 is CASSQGQAPGVNTEAFF. The DNA for the CDR3 is TGCGCCAGCAGCCAAGGACAGGCGCCAGGGGTGAACACTGAAGCTTTCTTT.

The CDR3 DNA sequence: TGCGCCAGCAGCTTCCATCTAGGCGGAAGGAACAGGGCGAACACTGAAGCTTTCTTT. Translated, it gives CASSFHLGGRNRANTEAFF. V is TRBV5-1 and J is TRBJ1-1, with D perhaps matching TRBD1 (6 bases). V was shortened by 2 bases and J by 1 base, with 24 bases between the two germline ends. CDR1 is SGHRS and CDR2 is YFSETQ in the germline V gene. The CDR3 covers 19 residues.

This clone came up a few times. The V and J genes are TRBV6-5 and TRBJ2-1, with TRBD1 identical over 12 bases. The J segment lost 6 bases and the V segment lost 10 bases, leaving 7 bases of the junction unmatched. The CDR3 runs 14 residues. Germline V gene data show CDR1 as MNHEY and CDR2 as SVGAGI. CDR3 amino acids: CATKPGQGANEQFF. Written as DNA, the CDR3 is TGTGCCACCAAACCGGGACAGGGGGCCAATGAGCAGTTCTTC.

This sequence joins TRBV9 and TRBJ1-6; the D gene is possibly TRBD1 (6 bases). The V and J ends lost 3 bases and 9 bases respectively, with 16 bases between them. This CDR3 contains 15 residues. Looked up from germline, CDR1 is SGDLS and CDR2 is YYNGEE. The CDR3 loop is CASSAGQISVSPLHF. CDR3 coding DNA: TGTGCCAGCAGCGCCGGACAGATATCTGTTTCACCCCTCCACTTT.

This clone turned up a few times. The chain links TRBV7-9 to TRBJ2-3, with 8 bases matching TRBD2. Germline V lookup: CDR1 SEHNR, CDR2 FQNEAQ (reference sequence). Trimming removed 4 bases from V and 2 bases from J; junction bases left unmatched: 5. This CDR3 is 15 amino acids long. The CDR3 DNA reads as TGTGCCAGCAGCTCGAGAGCGGGAGCCACAGATACGCAGTATTTT. Amino acids: CASSSRAGATDTQYF. The full variable domain, rest sourced from reference TRBV7-9 and TRBJ2-3, is DTGVSQNPRHKITKRGQNVTFRCDPISEHNRLYWYRQTLGQGPEFLTYFQNEAQLEKSRLLSDRFSAERPKGSFSTLEIQRTEQGDSAMYLCASSSRAGATDTQYFGPGTRLTVL.

The chain uses TRBV30 and TRBJ1-1; D is perhaps TRBD1 (6 bases). Germline V gives CDR1 GTSNPN, CDR2 SVGIG (reference sequence). The CDR3 extends over 16 amino acids. V lost 4 bases and J lost 0, with 18 bases in between. CDR3 DNA sequence: TGTGCCTGGATGACCAGGCGGGGGGCCCTGAACACTGAAGCTTTCTTT. Residues: CAWMTRRGALNTEAFF.

In this sample, this clone turned up a few times. The chain employs TRBV18 and TRBJ2-4; 7 bases are a match to TRBD2. Trimming cost V 3 bases and J 5 bases; bases outside gene matches: 7. CDR1 is KGHSH and CDR2 is LQKENI in the germline V gene. CDR3 length: 15 residues. The CDR3: CASSPLTRGENIQYF. The CDR3 DNA reads as TGTGCCAGCTCACCCCTTACCCGGGGGGAAAACATTCAGTACTTC.

The rearrangement links TRBV30 to TRBJ1-6; D possibly corresponds to TRBD1 (5 bases). The CDR3 runs to 16 residues. V was trimmed by 3 bases and J by 7 bases, leaving 19 bases between them. Germline CDR1 reads GTSNPN; CDR2 reads SVGIG (reference sequence). The CDR3 here is CAWRGFMPGGNSPLHF. The DNA for the CDR3 is TGTGCCTGGAGGGGGTTTATGCCCGGGGGAAATTCACCCCTCCACTTT. Based on the CDR3 plus reference TRBV30 and TRBJ1-6, the full variable domain is SQTIHQWPATLVQPVGSPLSLECTVEGTSNPNLYWYRQAAGRGLQLLFYSVGIGQISSEVPQNLSASRPQDRQFILSSKKLLLSDSGFYLCAWRGFMPGGNSPLHFGNGTRLTVT.

The V gene is TRBV6-5, the J gene TRBJ1-6; possible D gene TRBD1, 6 bases. V shed 8 bases and J shed 0 bases, with 11 bases lying between them. Germline V gene lookup returns CDR1 MNHEY and CDR2 SVGAGI. The CDR3 runs to 15 residues. The CDR3 protein is CASGRTDSYNSPLHF. The CDR3 DNA reads as TGTGCCAGCGGAAGGACAGACTCCTATAATTCACCCCTCCACTTT.

The chain couples TRBV27 to TRBJ1-1, with a possible D match to TRBD1 (5 bases). This CDR3 contains 14 residues. With 2 bases removed from V and 1 base from J, the gap between germline ends came to 8 bases. Per the germline V gene, CDR1 is MNHEY and CDR2 is SMNVEV (reference sequence). CDR3 nucleotide sequence: TGTGCCAGCAGTTTAGTGGGGGGGAACACTGAAGCTTTCTTT. It yields the protein CASSLVGGNTEAFF.

The V call is TRBV6-5, the J call TRBJ1-1, with a weak D call TRBD1 (6 bases). The CDR3 covers 13 residues. Germline CDR1 reads MNHEY; CDR2 reads SVGAGI. V gave up 8 bases and J gave up 7 bases, with 17 bases separating them. The CDR3 sequence: CASQDAQGIEAFF. The DNA of the CDR3 is TGTGCCAGCCAAGACGCTCAGGGGATTGAAGCTTTCTTT.

This clone was counted a single time. V gene TRBV5-1 combines with J gene TRBJ2-1; 8 bases are a match to TRBD2. Losses at the gene ends were 4 bases for V and 8 bases for J; bases not matched to a gene: 17. This CDR3 comprises 17 residues. Germline CDR1 is SGHRS and CDR2 is YFSETQ. The CDR3, as DNA: TGCGCCAGCAGCGACCCGGGACTAGTCGGGGAAGAACATGAGCAGTTCTTC. As protein: CASSDPGLVGEEHEQFF.

V and J are TRBV30 and TRBJ2-1; 7 bases agree with TRBD2. The CDR3 covers 13 residues. CDR1 is GTSNPN, CDR2 SVGIG, per germline (reference sequence). V was clipped by 0 bases and J by 4 bases; unmatched bases: 0. CDR3 DNA sequence: TGTGCCTGGAGTGTAGCGGGGTACAATGAGCAGTTCTTC. Translated, it gives CAWSVAGYNEQFF.

V gene TRBV9 combines with J gene TRBJ1-3; a weak D match, TRBD1 (5 bases). Germline V gives CDR1 SGDLS, CDR2 YYNGEE. The CDR3 has 14 residues. V was clipped by 0 bases and J by 5 bases, with 9 bases between them. The CDR3 nucleotides are TGTGCCAGCAGCGTAGCTACAGGTAGAAACACCATATATTTT. This codes for CASSVATGRNTIYF.

This chain links TRBV29-1 with TRBJ1-1; 7 bases are shared with TRBD1. The V gene's germline CDR1 is SQVTM and CDR2 ANQGSEA. This CDR3 spans 13 amino acids. J gave up 0 bases and V 3 bases, and 1 base lay outside the gene matches. In nucleotides, the CDR3 is TGCAGCGTTGATAGGGGGCTGAACACTGAAGCTTTCTTT. This translates into CSVDRGLNTEAFF.